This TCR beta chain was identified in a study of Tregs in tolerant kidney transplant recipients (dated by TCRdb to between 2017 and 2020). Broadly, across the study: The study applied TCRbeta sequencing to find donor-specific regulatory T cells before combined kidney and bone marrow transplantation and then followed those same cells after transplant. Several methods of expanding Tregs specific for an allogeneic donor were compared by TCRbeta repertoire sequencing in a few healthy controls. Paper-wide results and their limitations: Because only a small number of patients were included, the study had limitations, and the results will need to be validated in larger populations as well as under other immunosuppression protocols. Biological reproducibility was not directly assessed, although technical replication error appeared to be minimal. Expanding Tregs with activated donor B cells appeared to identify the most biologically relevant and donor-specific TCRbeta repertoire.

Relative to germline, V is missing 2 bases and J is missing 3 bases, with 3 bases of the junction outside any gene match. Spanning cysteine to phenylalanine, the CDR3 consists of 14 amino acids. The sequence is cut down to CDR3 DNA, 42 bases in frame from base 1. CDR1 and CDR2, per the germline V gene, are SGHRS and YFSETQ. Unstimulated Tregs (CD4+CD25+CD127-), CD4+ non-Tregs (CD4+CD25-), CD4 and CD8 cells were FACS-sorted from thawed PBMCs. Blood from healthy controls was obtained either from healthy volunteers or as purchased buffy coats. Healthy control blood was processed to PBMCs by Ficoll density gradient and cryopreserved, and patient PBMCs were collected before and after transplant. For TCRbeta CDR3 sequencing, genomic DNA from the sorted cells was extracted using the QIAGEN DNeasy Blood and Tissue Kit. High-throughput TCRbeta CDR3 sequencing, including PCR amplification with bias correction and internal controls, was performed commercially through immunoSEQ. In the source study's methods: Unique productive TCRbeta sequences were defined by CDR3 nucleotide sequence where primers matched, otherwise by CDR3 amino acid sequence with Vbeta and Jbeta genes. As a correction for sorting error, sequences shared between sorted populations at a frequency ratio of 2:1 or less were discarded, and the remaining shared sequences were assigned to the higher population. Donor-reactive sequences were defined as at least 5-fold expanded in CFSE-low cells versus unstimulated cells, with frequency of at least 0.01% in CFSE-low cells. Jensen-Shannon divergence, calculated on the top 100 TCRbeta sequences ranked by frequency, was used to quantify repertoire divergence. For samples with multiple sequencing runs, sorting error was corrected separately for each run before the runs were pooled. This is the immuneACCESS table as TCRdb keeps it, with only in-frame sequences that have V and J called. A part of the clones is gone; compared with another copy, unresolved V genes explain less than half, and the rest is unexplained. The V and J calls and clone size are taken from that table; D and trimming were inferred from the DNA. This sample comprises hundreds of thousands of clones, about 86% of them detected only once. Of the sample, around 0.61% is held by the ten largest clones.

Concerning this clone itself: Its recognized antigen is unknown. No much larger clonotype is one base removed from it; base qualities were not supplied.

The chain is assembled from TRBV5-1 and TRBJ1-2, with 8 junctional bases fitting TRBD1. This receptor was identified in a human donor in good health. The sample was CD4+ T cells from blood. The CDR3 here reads CASSFGGQDYGYTF. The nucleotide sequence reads TGCGCCAGCAGCTTCGGGGGACAGGACTATGGCTACACCTTC.